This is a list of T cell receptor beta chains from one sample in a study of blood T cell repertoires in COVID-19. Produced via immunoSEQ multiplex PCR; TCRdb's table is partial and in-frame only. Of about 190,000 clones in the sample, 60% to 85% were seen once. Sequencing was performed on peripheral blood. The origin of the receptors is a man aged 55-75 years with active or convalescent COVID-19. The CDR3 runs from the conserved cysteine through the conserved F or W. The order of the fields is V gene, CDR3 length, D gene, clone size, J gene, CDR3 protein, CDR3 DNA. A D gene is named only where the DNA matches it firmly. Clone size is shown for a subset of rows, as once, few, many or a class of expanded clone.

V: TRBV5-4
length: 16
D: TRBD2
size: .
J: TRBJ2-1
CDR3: CASSPTSGRAGNEQFF
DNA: TGTGCCAGCAGCCCGACTAGCGGGAGGGCCGGGAATGAGCAGTTCTTC

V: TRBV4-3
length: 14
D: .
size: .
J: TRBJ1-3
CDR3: CASSQVGDGNTIYF
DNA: TGCGCCAGCAGCCAAGTAGGGGATGGAAACACCATATATTTT

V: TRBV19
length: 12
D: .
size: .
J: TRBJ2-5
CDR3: CATFLKGETQYF
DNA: TGTGCCACTTTCCTCAAGGGGGAGACCCAGTACTTC

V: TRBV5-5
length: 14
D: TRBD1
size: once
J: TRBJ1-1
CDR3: CASSLDRANTEAFF
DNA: TGTGCCAGCAGCTTAGACAGGGCGAACACTGAAGCTTTCTTT

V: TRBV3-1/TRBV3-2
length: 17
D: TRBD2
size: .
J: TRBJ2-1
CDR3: CASSPLIVAGRHNEQFF
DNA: TGTGCCAGCAGCCCATTGATTGTAGCGGGAAGGCACAATGAGCAGTTCTTC

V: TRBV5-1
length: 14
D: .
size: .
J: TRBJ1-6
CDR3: CASMSGFNNSPLHF
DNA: TGCGCCAGCATGTCAGGGTTCAATAATTCACCCCTCCACTTT

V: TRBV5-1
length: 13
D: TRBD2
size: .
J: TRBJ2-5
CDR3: CASSLGLAQTQYF
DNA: TGCGCCAGCAGCTTGGGACTAGCTCAGACCCAGTACTTC

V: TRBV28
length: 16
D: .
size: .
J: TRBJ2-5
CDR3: CASSPSLGIYQETQYF
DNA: TGTGCCAGCAGCCCATCACTAGGGATCTACCAAGAGACCCAGTACTTC

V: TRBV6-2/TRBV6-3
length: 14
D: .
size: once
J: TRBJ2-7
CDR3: CASSQTPGMGEQYF
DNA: TGTGCCAGCAGTCAAACTCCAGGCATGGGCGAGCAGTACTTC

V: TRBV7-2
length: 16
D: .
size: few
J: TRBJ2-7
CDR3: CASSPGGLARPYEQYF
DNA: TGTGCCAGCAGCCCCGGAGGGCTAGCACGGCCCTACGAGCAGTACTTC

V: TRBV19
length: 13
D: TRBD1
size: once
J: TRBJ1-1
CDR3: CASSIRDRTGAFF
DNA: TGTGCCAGTAGTATCCGGGACAGGACGGGAGCTTTCTTT

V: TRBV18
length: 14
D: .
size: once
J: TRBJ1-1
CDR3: CASSPAASNTEAFF
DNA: TGTGCCAGCTCCCCAGCGGCTTCGAACACTGAAGCTTTCTTT

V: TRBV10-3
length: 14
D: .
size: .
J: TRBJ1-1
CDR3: CAISDWGLNTEAFF
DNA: TGTGCCATCAGTGATTGGGGGCTGAACACTGAAGCTTTCTTT

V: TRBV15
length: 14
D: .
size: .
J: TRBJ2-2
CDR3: CATSRARRAGELFF
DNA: TGTGCCACCAGCAGAGCCAGGAGGGCCGGGGAGCTGTTTTTT

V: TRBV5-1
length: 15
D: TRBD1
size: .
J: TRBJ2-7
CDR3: CASREPGQGAYEQYF
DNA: TGCGCCAGCAGGGAACCGGGACAGGGAGCCTACGAGCAGTACTTC

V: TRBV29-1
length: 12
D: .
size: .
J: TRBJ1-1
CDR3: CSVDRQNTEAFF
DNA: TGCAGCGTTGACAGGCAGAACACTGAAGCTTTCTTT

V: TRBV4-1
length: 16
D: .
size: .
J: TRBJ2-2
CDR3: CASSHQGLGYTGELFF
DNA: TGCGCCAGCAGCCACCAGGGGTTAGGTTACACCGGGGAGCTGTTTTTT

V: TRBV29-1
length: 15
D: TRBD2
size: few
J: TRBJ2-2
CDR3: CSAGGRSGFHGELFF
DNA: TGCAGCGCCGGGGGTCGTAGCGGGTTCCACGGGGAGCTGTTTTTT